This T cell receptor (beta chain) was obtained from a study of CD8+ T cells in alopecia areata (dated by TCRdb to 2017 to 2018). Background for the entire study: The treated patients, all with moderate-to-severe alopecia areata, were enrolled in an open-label pilot trial of oral tofacitinib given at 5 to 10 mg twice daily. RNA was obtained with the PAXgene miRNA kit for fixed scalp, the miRNeasy kit for PBMCs, and the RNeasy kit for mouse skin. Patients received tofacitinib for 6 to 18 months and were then followed off drug for 6 months to check for delayed response and recurrence. In both human patients and the C3H/HeJ mouse model, the study applied high-throughput TCRbeta sequencing to look at T cell clonal expansion in alopecia areata. In treated patients, disease severity was measured using the SALT score, which gives the percentage of scalp surface area affected. Scalp clonality was compared among normal scalp (n=4), patchy alopecia areata scalp (n=8), and alopecia totalis/universalis scalp (n=8). Tofacitinib-treated patients had biopsies at baseline and at 4 and 24 weeks of treatment, with a later scalp biopsy in several patients. TCRbeta CDR3 regions were amplified by immunoSEQ multiplex PCR with 35 Vbeta forward and 13 Jbeta reverse primers. On the human side, TCRbeta sequencing was run on scalp tissue and on sorted CD4+ and CD8+ peripheral blood T cells from healthy controls and from alopecia areata patients with either patchy or totalis/universalis disease.

General conclusions and limits of the study: Unlike mouse skin, which is dominated by gammadelta T cells, normal human skin has resident alphabeta T cells that are also sequenced, and this complicates analysis of the scalp TCR repertoire. Compared with normal scalp, lesional scalp had higher clonality and more expanded CD8+ clones, particularly in alopecia totalis/universalis, a pattern that suggests antigenic drive. Tofacitinib significantly lowered scalp clonality and the number of expanded CD8+ clones among the top 100 scalp clones. The treated cohort was small, with a single nonresponder, so links between baseline CD8+ expansion and response need larger studies. Compared with mice, TCR sequences shared between patients were less clear, possibly partly because of HLA diversity across the patient population. Many expanded lesional clones persisted in scalp and blood during tofacitinib treatment, which may partly explain relapse after stopping treatment.

Receptor amplification or capture employed the immunoSEQ multiplex PCR assay. RNA was extracted from all samples and reverse transcribed into cDNA, which served as template for TCR sequencing. SuperScript III was used for first-strand cDNA synthesis, primed with a 2:1 mix of oligo-dT and random hexamers. A synthetic immune receptor repertoire was used to measure amplification bias, and any remaining bias was corrected computationally. The original methods were these. After raw reads were preprocessed to remove errors, the CDR3 was defined following IMGT conventions as running from the conserved cysteine to phenylalanine. Clonality was calculated as 1 minus Shannon entropy normalized by log2 of the number of productive unique TCRs. CD4 or CD8 identity of scalp clones was inferred by cross-referencing scalp TCRbeta sequences with sorted blood CD4 and CD8 repertoires. In TCRdb, the immuneACCESS table is reduced to in-frame sequences with V and J assigned. These tables do not hold every clone; where another copy was compared, an unresolved V gene accounts for under half, and the others remain unexplained. V and J calls and clone size are those listed in that table; D and trimming were worked out from the DNA. The sample profile shows 150,000 to 200,000 clones; roughly 66% of them were found once. The ten most abundant clones make up 0.85% to 1.3% of the sample.

CDR1 and CDR2 were assigned from the germline V gene as SQVTM and ANQGSEA. The CDR3 spans 13 residues, from the cysteine through the phenylalanine. Kept here is only the CDR3 DNA, which spans 39 bases and is read in frame from base 1. V and J are truncated by 6 bases and 6 bases respectively, leaving an intervening sequence of 14 bases. The time point label, read with the paper, signifies: around 24 weeks on oral tofacitinib. The treatment or condition label of this sample denotes: oral pan-JAK inhibitor, 5-10 mg twice daily. Lesional scalp punch biopsies and peripheral blood were collected from alopecia areata patients. After PBMCs were isolated by density centrifugation and stained for CD3, CD4 and CD8, a FACSAria was used to sort CD4+ and CD8+ T cells. Concerning this clone itself: Its recognized antigen is unknown. No base qualities exist here, and no much larger clone lies one base off it.

This chain joins TRBV29-1 to TRBJ2-2; TRBD2 is a weak D gene call, 6 bases matching. The TCR sequence derives from a human donor with alopecia areata. Sequencing was performed on CD4+ T cells sorted from blood, taken at week 24, from a patient treated with tofacitinib. The nucleotides are TGCAGCGTCCGAATGTCGGGGGCCGGGGAGCTGTTTTTT. Translated, this gives CSVRMSGAGELFF.